The text below deals with one T cell receptor beta chain. Its specificity is not known. Execution of the assay was at deep level. Method: immunoSEQ multiplex PCR; TCRdb's copy keeps in-frame clones and lacks some. The table shows about 800,000 clones, with about 97% occurring only once. Positive CCR7 selection of CD45RO-negative cells yielded the naive CD8 cells, and terminally differentiated effector memory CD45RA+ cells were excluded. This sample was included in a study of shared clonotypes between healthy human individuals. Notes on the study in general: Some naive CD4 clonotypes, 4% to 6%, turned up in common across a few donors.

The sequence was collected from a man aged 30 to 45 in good health. Sequenced input: naive CD8+ T cells sorted from blood.

The CDR3 is CASNRAYNEQFF. CDR3 DNA sequence: TGTGCCAGCAATAGGGCCTACAATGAGCAGTTCTTC. This chain joins TRBV28 and TRBJ2-1; unclear D gene. CDR3 length: 12 residues. The V end was cut by 7 bases, the J end by 2 bases, with 6 bases between. Germline V lookup: CDR1 MDHEN, CDR2 SYDVKM.